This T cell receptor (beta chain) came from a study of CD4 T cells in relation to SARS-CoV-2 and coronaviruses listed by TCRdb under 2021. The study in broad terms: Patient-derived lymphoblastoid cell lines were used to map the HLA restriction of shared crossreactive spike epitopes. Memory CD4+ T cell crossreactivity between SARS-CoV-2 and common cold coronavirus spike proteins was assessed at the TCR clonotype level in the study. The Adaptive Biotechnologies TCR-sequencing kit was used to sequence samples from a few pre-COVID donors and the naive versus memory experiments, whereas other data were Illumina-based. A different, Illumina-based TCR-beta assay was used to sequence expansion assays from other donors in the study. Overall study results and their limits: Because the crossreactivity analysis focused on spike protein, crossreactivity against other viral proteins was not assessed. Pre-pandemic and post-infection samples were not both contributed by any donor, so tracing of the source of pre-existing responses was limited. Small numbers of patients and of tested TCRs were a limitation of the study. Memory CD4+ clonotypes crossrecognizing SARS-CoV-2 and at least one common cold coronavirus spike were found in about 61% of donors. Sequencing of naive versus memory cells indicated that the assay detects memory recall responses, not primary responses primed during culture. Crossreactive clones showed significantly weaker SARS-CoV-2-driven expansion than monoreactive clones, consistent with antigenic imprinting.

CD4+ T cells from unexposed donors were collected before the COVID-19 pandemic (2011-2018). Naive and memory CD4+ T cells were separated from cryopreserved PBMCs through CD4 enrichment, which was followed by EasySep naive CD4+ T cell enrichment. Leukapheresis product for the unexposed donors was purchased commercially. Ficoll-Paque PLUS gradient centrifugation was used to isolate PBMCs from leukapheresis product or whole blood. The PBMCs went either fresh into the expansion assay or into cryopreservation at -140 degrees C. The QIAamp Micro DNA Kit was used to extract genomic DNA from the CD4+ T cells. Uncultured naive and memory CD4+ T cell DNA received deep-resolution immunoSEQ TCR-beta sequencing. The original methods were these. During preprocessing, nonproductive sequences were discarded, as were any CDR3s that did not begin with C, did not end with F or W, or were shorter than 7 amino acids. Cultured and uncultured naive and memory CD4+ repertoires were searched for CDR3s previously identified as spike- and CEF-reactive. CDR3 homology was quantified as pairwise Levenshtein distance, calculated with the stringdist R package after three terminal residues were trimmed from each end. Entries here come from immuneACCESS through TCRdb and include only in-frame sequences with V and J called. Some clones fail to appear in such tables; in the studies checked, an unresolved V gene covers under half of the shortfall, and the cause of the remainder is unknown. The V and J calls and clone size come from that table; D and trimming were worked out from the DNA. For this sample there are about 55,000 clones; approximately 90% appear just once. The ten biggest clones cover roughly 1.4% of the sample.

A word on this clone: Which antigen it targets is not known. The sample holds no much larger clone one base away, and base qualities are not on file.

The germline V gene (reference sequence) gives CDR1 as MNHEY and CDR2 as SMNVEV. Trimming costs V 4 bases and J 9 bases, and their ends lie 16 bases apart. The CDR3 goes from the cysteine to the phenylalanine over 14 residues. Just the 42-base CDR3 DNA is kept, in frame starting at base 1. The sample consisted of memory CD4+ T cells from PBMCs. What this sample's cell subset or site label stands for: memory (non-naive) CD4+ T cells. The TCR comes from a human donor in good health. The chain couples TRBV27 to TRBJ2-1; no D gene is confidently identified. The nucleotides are TGTGCCAGCAGTTCGCCTAGTAGAGGCGGTGAGCAGTTCTTC. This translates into CASSSPSRGGEQFF.